This T cell receptor (beta chain) emerged from a study of cytomegalovirus exposure and HLA in healthy donors. Study-wide findings and caveats: Data from an earlier analysis indicated that most TCR beta V segments were productive either about 90% or about 30% of the time.

The V end was cut by 5 bases, the J end by 0 bases, with 10 bases between. This CDR3 has 14 residues. The germline gives CDR1 SGHVS, CDR2 FQNEAQ. To note about this clone: Its matching antigen is unknown.

With 60 Vbeta and 13 Jbeta primers, the PCR was carried out. Generated by immunoSEQ multiplex PCR, the TCRdb table keeps only in-frame clones and is missing some. Among 150,000 to 200,000 clones listed, around 79% were seen once. The sequencing sample was made of PBMCs. The chain couples TRBV7-8 to TRBJ1-2, with TRBD1 as a possible D gene (5 bases). The TCR sequence derives from a woman between 45 and 65 years old in good health and CMV-seropositive. CDR3 sequence (DNA): TGTGCCAGCAGCAGGACAAACTCTAACTATGGCTACACCTTC. This gives the protein CASSRTNSNYGYTF.